These 3 T cell receptor beta chains originate from one sample sequenced in a study of CD8 T cells in Susac syndrome. When the RNA was reverse transcribed, random hexamers were used with an input of about 0.5 to 1 ug. TCRdb re-called the immunoSEQ multiplex PCR reads with MiXCR, one entry per CDR3 protein. The table includes roughly 200,000 distinct CDR3 sequences, about 95% detected once. The sequencing sample was made of CD4+ T cells from PBMCs. Receptors were obtained from a human donor in good health.

V usage is TRBV4-2 and J usage is TRBJ1-5; D remains ambiguous. V dropped 0 bases and J dropped 7 bases, with 16 bases sitting between them. Looked up from germline, CDR1 is LGHNA and CDR2 is YNFKEQ. The CDR3 is 16 residues long. In DNA form, the CDR3 reads TGTGCCAGCAGCCAAGATCTAGAGAGAGGATTCCAGCCCCAGCATTTT. This sequence encodes CASSQDLERGFQPQHF.

This chain connects TRBV4-3 to TRBJ2-5; no firm D call. This CDR3 region has 13 residues. Trimming took off 1 base at V and 2 bases at J, with 5 bases between the two ends. In germline, CDR1 is LGHNA, CDR2 YSLEER. CDR3 in DNA: TGCGCCAGCAGCCAAGCGGTACAAGAGACCCAGTACTTC. Translating it yields CASSQAVQETQYF.

The rearrangement links TRBV11-3 to TRBJ2-3; 8 bases match TRBD2. The CDR3 loop spans 13 amino acids. Germline V gene lookup returns CDR1 SGHNT and CDR2 YENEEA. J gave up 5 bases and V 6 bases, and 4 bases lay outside the gene matches. CDR3 nucleotide sequence: TGTGCCAGCAGTATAGCGGGGCGAGATACGCAGTATTTT. Translation: CASSIAGRDTQYF.